This entry features one T cell receptor beta chain sequence. The data were taken from a study of OX40 agonist ivuxolimab in advanced cancers. There are 15 residues in the CDR3. V shed 3 bases and J shed 2 bases, with 15 bases lying between them. CDR1 and CDR2 from the germline V gene are SGDLS and YYNGEE. Sequencing was performed with immunoSEQ multiplex PCR; in TCRdb, only in-frame clones are kept and a portion is missing. This repertoire shows fewer than 100,000 clones, 85% to 95% found once; its top ten account for 6.2%. The V and J genes are TRBV9 and TRBJ2-7; D gene unclear. The sample was CD4+ or CD8+ T cells sorted from blood, taken in a trial of the OX40 agonist ivuxolimab. The receptor's source is an adult with an advanced solid tumor such as melanoma, head and neck, liver or kidney cancer. This CDR3 is CASSERSGNPYEQYF. CDR3 coding DNA: TGTGCCAGCAGCGAGCGTTCAGGTAACCCCTACGAGCAGTACTTC.